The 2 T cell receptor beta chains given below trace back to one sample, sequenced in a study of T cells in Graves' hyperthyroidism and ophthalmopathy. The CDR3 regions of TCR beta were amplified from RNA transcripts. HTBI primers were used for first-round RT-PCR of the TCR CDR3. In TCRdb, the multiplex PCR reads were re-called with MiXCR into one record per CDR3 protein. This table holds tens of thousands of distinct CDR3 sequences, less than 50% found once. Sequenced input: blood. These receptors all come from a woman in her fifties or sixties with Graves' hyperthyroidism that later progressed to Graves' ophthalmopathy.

In DNA form, the CDR3 reads TGTGCCAGCAGCTTCTCGACCCAGTACTTC. Its translation: CASSFSTQYF. V is TRBV11-3 and J is TRBJ2-5; D is ambiguous. V lost 3 bases and J lost 7, with 3 bases in between. The CDR3 length is 10 residues. CDR1 is SGHNT and CDR2 is YENEEA in the germline V gene.

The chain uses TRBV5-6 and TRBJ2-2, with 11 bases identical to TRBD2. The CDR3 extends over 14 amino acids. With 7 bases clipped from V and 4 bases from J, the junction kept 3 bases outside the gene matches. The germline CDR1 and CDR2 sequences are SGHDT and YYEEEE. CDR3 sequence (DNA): TGTGCCAGCGATAGCGGGAGGGCCACCGGGGAGCTGTTTTTT. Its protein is CASDSGRATGELFF.